This is a list of T cell receptor beta chains from one sample in a study of blood T cell repertoires in COVID-19. The assay was immunoSEQ multiplex PCR, and TCRdb's table has in-frame clones only and misses some. Of about 190,000 clones listed, 85% to 90% were seen once; the top ten hold 4% to 5%. Sequences were obtained from peripheral blood. These receptors all come from a human donor in a cohort sampled during active COVID-19. The CDR3 runs from the conserved cysteine through the conserved F or W. D genes are given only for firm matches. A row's size may be missing; if present it is once, few, many or a size class.

v_call	clone_size	d_call	j_call	cdr3_aa	cdr3_nt
TRBV10-2	NA	NA	TRBJ1-1	CASNSAGSTEAFF	TGCGCCAGCAACTCGGCAGGAAGCACTGAAGCTTTCTTT
TRBV25-1	NA	NA	TRBJ2-7	CASRQASYEQYF	TGTGCCAGCAGACAGGCGTCCTACGAGCAGTACTTC
TRBV27	NA	NA	TRBJ2-7	CASSPQGSTTYEQYF	TGTGCCAGCAGTCCCCAGGGGAGTACCACCTACGAGCAGTACTTC
TRBV7-2	NA	TRBD1	TRBJ2-4	CASKSGGLIQYF	TGTGCCAGCAAATCAGGGGGTCTCATTCAGTACTTC
TRBV7-2	NA	NA	TRBJ2-5	CASSLMQGGRETQYF	TGTGCCAGCAGCTTAATGCAGGGGGGTAGGGAGACCCAGTACTTC
TRBV6-1	NA	NA	TRBJ2-1	CASSEGGYNEQFF	TGTGCCAGCAGTGAAGGAGGGTACAATGAGCAGTTCTTC
TRBV7-9	NA	NA	TRBJ1-4	CASSSRGLGNEKLFF	TGTGCCAGCAGCTCTAGGGGCCTCGGGAATGAAAAACTGTTTTTT
TRBV4-3	NA	TRBD1	TRBJ1-2	CASSHSDPGTGNGYTF	TGCGCCAGCAGCCACTCCGACCCAGGGACAGGGAATGGCTACACCTTC
TRBV15	NA	TRBD1	TRBJ1-5	CATSTEGAGNQPQHF	TGTGCCACCAGCACGGAGGGGGCGGGCAATCAGCCCCAGCATTTT
TRBV19	NA	TRBD1	TRBJ1-2	CASSKGDRVYTF	TGTGCCAGTAGTAAAGGGGACAGGGTCTACACCTTC
TRBV5-4	once	TRBD2	TRBJ2-1	CASSLGSSGYNEQFF	TGTGCCAGCAGCTTGGGGTCTAGCGGGTACAATGAGCAGTTCTTC
TRBV9	NA	NA	TRBJ2-3	CASSPPGGGPADTQYF	TGTGCCAGCAGCCCCCCAGGCGGGGGCCCGGCAGATACGCAGTATTTT